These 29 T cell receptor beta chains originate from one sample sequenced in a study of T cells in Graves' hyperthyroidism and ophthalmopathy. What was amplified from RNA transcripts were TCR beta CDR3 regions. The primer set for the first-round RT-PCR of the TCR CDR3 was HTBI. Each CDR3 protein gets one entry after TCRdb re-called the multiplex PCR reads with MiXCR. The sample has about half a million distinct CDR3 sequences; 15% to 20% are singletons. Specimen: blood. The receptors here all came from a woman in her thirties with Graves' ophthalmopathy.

The CDR3 DNA follows: TGTGCCAGCCACCGGGGGCTAGCGGGAGGGCCTAGCGAGCAGTACTTC. It is translated as CASHRGLAGGPSEQYF. The genes are TRBV2 and TRBJ2-7; 12 bases align to TRBD2. The CDR3 is 16 residues long. V was clipped by 8 bases and J by 6 bases; unmatched bases: 14. Per germline, CDR1 SNHLY and CDR2 FYNNEI.

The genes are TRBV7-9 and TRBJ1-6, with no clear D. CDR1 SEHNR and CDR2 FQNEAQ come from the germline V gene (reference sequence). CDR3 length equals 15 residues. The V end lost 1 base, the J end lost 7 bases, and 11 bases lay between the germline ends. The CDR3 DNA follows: TGTGCCAGCAGCTTAGACTTTGGGTCAAATTCACCCCTCCACTTT. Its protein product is CASSLDFGSNSPLHF.

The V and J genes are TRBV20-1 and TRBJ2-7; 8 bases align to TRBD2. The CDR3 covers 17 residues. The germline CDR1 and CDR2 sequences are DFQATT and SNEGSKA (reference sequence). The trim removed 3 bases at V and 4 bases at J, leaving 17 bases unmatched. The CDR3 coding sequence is TGCAGTGCTAGCGACCCAGCCAGCGGGAGTCCTGGTTACGAGCAGTACTTC. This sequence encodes CSASDPASGSPGYEQYF.

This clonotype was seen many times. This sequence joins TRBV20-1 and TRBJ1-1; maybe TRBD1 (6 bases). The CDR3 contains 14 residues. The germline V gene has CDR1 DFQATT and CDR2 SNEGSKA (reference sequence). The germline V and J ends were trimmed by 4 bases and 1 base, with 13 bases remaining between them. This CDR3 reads CSATRDNANTEAFF. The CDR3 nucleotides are TGCAGTGCTACCAGGGACAACGCGAACACTGAAGCTTTCTTT.

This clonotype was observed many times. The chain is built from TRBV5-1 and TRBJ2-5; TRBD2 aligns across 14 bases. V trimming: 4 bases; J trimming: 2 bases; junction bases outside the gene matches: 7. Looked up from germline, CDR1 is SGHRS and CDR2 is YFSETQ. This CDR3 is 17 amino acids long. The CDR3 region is CASSTGLAGGSQETQYF. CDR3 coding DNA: TGCGCCAGCAGCACAGGACTAGCGGGAGGTTCACAAGAGACCCAGTACTTC.

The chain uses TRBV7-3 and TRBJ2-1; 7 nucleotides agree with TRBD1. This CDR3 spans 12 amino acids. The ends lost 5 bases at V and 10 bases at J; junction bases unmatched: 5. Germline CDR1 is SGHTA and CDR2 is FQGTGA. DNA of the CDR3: TGTGCCAGCAGCACCTACAGGGGAGAGCAGTTCTTC. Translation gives CASSTYRGEQFF.

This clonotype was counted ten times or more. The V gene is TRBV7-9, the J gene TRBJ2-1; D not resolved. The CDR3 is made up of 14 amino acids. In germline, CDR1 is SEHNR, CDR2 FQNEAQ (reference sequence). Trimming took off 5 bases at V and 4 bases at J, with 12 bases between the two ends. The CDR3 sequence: CASSPTRRYNEQFF. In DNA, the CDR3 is TGTGCCAGCAGCCCCACCAGGAGATACAATGAGCAGTTCTTC.

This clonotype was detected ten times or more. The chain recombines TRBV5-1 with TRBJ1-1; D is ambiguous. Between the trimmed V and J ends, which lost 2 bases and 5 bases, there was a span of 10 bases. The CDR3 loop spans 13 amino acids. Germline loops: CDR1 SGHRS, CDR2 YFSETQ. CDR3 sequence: CASSLDILTEAFF. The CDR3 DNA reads TGCGCCAGCAGCTTAGACATCTTAACTGAAGCTTTCTTT.

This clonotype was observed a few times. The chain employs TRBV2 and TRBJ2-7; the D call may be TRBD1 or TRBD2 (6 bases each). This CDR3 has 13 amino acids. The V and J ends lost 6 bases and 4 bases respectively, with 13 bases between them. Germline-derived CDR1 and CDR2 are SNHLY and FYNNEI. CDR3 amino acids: CASRGRGGYEQYF. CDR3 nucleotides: TGTGCCAGCAGGGGCAGGGGAGGATACGAGCAGTACTTC.

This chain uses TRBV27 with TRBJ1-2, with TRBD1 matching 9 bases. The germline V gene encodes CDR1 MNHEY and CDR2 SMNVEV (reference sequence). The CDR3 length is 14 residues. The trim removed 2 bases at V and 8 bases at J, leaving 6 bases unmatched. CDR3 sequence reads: CASSLRGQGGGYTF. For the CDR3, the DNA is TGTGCCAGCAGTTTACGGGGACAGGGCGGGGGCTACACCTTC.

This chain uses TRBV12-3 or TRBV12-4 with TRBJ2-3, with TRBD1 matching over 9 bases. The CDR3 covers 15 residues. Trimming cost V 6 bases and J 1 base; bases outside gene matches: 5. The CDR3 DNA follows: TGTGCCAGCAGACAGGGGGCGTGGGGCACAGATACGCAGTATTTT. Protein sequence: CASRQGAWGTDTQYF.

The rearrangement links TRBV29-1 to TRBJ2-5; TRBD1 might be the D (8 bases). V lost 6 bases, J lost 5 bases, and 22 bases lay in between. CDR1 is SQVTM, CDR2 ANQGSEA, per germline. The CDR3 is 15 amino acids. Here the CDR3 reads CSVQTRTGRGETQYF. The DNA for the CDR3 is TGCAGCGTCCAAACCAGGACAGGGCGGGGGGAGACCCAGTACTTC.

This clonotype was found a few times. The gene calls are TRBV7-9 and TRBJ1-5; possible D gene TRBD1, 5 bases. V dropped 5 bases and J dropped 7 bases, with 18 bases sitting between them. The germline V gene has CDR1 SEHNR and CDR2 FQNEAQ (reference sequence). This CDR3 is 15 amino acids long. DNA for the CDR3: TGTGCCAGCAGCCCTGGGCAGGGTGTTTGGCAGCCCCAGCATTTT. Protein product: CASSPGQGVWQPQHF.

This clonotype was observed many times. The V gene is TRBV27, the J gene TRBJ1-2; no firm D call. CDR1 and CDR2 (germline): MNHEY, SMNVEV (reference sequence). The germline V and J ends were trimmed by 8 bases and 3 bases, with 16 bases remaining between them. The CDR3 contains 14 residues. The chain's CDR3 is CASSRAQEYYGYTF. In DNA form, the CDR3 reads TGTGCCAGCTCGAGGGCCCAGGAGTACTATGGCTACACCTTC.

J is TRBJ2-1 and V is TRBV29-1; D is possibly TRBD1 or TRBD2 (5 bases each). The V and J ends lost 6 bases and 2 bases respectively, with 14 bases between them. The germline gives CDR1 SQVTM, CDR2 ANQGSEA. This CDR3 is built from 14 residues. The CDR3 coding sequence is TGCAGCGTCGGTGGGACGGACACCTACAATGAGCAGTTCTTC. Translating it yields CSVGGTDTYNEQFF.

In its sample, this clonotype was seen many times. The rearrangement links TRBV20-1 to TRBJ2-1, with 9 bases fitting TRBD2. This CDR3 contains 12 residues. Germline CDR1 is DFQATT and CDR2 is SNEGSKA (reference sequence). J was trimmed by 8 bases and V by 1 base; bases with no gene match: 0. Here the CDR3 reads CSARVAGDEQFF. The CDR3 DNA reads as TGCAGTGCTAGAGTAGCGGGAGATGAGCAGTTCTTC.

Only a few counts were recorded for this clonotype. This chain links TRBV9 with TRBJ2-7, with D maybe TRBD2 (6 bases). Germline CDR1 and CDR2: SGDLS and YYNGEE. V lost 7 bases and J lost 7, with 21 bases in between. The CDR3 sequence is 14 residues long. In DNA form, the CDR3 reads TGTGCCAGCGCCGGGGGTGGCGGCTCTGAGGAGCAGTACTTC. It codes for CASAGGGGSEEQYF.

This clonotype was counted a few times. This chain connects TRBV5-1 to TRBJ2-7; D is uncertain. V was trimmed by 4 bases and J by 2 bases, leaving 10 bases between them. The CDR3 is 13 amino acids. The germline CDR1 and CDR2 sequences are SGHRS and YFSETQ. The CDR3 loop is CASSDDLPYEQYF. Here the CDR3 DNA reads TGCGCCAGCAGCGATGACCTACCCTACGAGCAGTACTTC.

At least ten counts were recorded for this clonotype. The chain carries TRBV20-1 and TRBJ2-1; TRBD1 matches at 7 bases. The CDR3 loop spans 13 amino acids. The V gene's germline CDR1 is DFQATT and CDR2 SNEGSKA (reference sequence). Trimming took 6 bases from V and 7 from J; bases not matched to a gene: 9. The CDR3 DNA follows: TGCAGTGCAGACAGGGCGATCGGAAATGAGCAGTTCTTC. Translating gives CSADRAIGNEQFF.

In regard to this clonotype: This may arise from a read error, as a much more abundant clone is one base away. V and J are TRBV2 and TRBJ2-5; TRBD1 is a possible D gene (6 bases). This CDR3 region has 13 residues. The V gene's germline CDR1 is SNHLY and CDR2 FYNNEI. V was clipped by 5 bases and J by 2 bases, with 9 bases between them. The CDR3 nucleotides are TGTGCCAGCAGTTTTGACAGGCAAGAGACCCAGTACTTC. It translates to CASSFDRQETQYF.

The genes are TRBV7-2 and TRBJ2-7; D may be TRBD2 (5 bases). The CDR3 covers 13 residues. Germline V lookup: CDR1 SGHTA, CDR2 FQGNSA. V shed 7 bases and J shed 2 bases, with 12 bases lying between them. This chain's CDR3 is CASTTGVAYEQYF. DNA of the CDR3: TGTGCCAGCACCACCGGGGTCGCCTACGAGCAGTACTTC.

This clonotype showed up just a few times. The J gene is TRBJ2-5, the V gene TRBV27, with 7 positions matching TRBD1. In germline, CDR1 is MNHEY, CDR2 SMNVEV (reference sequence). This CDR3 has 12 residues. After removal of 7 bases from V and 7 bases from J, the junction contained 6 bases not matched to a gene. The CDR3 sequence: CASKGAYGTQYF. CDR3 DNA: TGTGCCAGCAAGGGGGCGTATGGGACCCAGTACTTC.

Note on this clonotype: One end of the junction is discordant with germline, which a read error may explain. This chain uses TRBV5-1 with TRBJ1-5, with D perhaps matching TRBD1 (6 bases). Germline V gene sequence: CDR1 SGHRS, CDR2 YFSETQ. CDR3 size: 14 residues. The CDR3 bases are TGTGCCAGCAGCTCCCGGACAGAGAATCAGCCCCAGCATTTT. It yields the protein CASSSRTENQPQHF.

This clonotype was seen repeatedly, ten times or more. The CDR3 nucleotides read TGCAGTGCTGACAGAGAAATAGATACGCAGTATTTT. Protein: CSADREIDTQYF. The V and J genes are TRBV20-1 and TRBJ2-3; D possibly corresponds to TRBD1 (5 bases). Germline V lookup: CDR1 DFQATT, CDR2 SNEGSKA (reference sequence). The CDR3 contains 12 residues. Trimming removed 5 bases from V and 5 bases from J, with 11 bases in between.

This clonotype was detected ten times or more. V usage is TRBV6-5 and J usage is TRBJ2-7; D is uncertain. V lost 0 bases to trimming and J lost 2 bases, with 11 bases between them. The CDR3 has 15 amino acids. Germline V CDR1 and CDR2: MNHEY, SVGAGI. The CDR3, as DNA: TGTGCCAGCAGTTACTCGCCTTCCGATACCTACGAGCAGTACTTC. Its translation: CASSYSPSDTYEQYF.

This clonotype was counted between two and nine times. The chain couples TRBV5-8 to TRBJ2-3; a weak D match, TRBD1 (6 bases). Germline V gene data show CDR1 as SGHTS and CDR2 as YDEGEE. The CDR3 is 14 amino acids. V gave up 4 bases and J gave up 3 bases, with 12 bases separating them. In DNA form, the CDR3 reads TGTGCCAGCAGCCAGGGGCATCCGACAGATACGCAGTATTTT. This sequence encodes CASSQGHPTDTQYF.

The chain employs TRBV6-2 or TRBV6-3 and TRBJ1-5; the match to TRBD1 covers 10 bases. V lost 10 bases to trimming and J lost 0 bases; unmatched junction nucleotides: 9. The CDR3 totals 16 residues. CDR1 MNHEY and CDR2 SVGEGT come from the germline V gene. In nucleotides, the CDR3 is TGTGCCATACGGGACAGGGGCGACTATAGCAATCAGCCCCAGCATTTT. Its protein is CAIRDRGDYSNQPQHF.

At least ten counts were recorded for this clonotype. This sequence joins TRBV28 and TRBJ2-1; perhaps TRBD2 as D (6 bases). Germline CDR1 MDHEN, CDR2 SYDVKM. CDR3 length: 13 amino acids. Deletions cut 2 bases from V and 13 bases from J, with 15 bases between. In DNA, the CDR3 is TGTGCCAGCAGTTTAGCCTCTGGAGGGATCCAGTTCTTC. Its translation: CASSLASGGIQFF.

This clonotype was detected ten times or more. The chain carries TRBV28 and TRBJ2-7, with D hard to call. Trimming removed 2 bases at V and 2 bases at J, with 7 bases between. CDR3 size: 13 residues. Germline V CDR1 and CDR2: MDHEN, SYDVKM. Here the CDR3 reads CASSLTSAYEQYF. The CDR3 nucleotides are TGTGCCAGCAGTTTAACCAGTGCCTACGAGCAGTACTTC.